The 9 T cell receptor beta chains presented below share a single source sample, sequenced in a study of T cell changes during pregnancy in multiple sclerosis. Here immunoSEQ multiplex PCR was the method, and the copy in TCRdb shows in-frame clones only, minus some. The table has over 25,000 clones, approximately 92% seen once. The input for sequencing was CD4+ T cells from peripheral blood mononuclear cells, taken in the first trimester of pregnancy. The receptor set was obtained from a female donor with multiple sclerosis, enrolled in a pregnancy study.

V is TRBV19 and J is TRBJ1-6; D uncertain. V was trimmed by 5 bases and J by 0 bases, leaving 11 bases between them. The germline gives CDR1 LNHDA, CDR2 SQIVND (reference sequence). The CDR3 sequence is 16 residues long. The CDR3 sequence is CASSPTRSSYNSPLHF. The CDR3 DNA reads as TGTGCCAGTAGTCCTACACGGAGCTCCTATAATTCACCCCTCCACTTT.

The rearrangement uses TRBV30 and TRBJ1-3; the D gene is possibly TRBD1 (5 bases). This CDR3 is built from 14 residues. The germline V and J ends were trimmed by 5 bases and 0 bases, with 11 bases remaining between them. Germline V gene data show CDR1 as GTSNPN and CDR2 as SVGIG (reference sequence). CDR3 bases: TGTGCCTGGGGCGGGGGAAGCTCTGGAAACACCATATATTTT. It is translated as CAWGGGSSGNTIYF. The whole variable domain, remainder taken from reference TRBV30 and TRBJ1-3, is SQTIHQWPATLVQPVGSPLSLECTVEGTSNPNLYWYRQAAGRGLQLLFYSVGIGQISSEVPQNLSASRPQDRQFILSSKKLLLSDSGFYLCAWGGGSSGNTIYFGEGSWLTVV.

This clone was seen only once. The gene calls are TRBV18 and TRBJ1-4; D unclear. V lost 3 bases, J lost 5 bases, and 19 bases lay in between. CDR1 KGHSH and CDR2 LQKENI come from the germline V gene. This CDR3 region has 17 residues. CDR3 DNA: TGTGCCAGCTCACCTCCAATAGGAATTGGAGTGAATGAAAAACTGTTTTTT. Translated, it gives CASSPPIGIGVNEKLFF.

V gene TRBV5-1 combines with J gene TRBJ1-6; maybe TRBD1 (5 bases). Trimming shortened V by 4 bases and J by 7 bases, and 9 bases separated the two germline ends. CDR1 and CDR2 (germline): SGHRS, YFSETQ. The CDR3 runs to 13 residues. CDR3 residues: CASSGGRNSPLHF. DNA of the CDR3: TGCGCCAGCAGCGGGGGGAGAAATTCACCCCTCCACTTT.

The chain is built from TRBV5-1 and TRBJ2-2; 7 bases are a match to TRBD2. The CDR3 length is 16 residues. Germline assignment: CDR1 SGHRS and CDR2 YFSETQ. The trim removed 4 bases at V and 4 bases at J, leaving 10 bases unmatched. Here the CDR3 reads CASSPGVGGSTGELFF. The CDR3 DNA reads TGCGCCAGCAGCCCAGGTGTCGGGGGGAGCACCGGGGAGCTGTTTTTT.

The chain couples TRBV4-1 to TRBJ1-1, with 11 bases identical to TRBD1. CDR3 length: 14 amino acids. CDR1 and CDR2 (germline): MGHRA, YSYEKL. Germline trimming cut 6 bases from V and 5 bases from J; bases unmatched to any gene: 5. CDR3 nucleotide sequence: TGCGCCAGCAGTGGACAGGGGGCATGGACTGAAGCTTTCTTT. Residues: CASSGQGAWTEAFF.

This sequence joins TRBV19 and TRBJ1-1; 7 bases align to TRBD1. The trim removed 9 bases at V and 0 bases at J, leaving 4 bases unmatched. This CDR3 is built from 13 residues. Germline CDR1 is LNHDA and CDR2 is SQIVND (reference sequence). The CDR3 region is CASGDRLNTEAFF. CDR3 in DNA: TGTGCCAGCGGGGACAGATTGAACACTGAAGCTTTCTTT.

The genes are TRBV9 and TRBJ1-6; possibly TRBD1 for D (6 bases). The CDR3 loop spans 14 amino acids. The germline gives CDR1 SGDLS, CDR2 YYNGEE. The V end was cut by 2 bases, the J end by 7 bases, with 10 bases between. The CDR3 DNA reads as TGTGCCAGCAGCGTCAAGGGGGTAAATTCACCCCTCCACTTT. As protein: CASSVKGVNSPLHF.

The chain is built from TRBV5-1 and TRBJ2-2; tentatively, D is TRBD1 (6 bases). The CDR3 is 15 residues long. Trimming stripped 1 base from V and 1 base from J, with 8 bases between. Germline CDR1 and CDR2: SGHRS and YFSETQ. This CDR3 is CASSLMTGNTGELFF. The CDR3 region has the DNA TGCGCCAGCAGCTTGATGACAGGGAACACCGGGGAGCTGTTTTTT.